This T cell receptor beta chain is from a study of CD8 T cells in Susac syndrome. cDNA came from about 0.5 to 1 ug RNA primed by random hexamers. TCRdb used MiXCR to reprocess the immunoSEQ multiplex PCR reads, holding one entry per CDR3 protein. The sample has about 120,000 distinct CDR3 sequences; about 90% are singletons. V was trimmed by 1 base and J by 3 bases, leaving 8 bases between them. Germline CDR1 and CDR2: SGHRS and YFSETQ. The CDR3 covers 13 residues. The clonotype was recovered from a human donor in good health. J is TRBJ2-7 and V is TRBV5-1; D is unresolved. The specimen sequenced was CD8+ T cells from PBMCs. The CDR3 DNA reads as TGCGCCAGCAGCTTGTTAGGCAACTACGAGCAGTACTTC. Its translation: CASSLLGNYEQYF.